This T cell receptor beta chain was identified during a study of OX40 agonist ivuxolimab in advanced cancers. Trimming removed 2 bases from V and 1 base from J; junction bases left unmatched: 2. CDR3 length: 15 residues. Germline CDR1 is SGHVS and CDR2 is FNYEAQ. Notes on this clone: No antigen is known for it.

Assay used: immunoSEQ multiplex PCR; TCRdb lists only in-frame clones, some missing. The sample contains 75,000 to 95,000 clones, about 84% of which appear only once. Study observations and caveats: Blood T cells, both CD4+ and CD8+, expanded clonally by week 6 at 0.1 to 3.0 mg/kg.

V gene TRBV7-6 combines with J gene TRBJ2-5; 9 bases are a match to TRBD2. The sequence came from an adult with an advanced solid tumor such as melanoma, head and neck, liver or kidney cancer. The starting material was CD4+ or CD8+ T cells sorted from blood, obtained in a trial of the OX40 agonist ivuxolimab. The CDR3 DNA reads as TGTGCCAGCAGCTTAATAGCGGGAGTCCAAGAGACCCAGTACTTC. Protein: CASSLIAGVQETQYF. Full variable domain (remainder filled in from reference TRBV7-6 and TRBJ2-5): GAGVSQSPRYKVTKRGQDVALRCDPISGHVSLYWYRQALGQGPEFLTYFNYEAQQDKSGLPNDRFSAERPEGSISTLTIQRTEQRDSAMYRCASSLIAGVQETQYFGPGTRLLVL.